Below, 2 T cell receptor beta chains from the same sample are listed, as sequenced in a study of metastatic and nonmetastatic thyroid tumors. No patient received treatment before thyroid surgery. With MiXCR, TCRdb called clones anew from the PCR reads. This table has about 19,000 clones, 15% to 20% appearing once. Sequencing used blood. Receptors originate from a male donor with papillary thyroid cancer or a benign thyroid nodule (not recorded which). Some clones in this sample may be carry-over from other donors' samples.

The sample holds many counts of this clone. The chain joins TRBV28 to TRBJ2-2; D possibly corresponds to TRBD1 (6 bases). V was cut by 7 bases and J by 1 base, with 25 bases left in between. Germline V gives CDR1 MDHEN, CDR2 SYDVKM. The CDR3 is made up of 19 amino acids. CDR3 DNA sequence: TGTGCCAGCACCCTTTTCTTCCGTCTCCGGGACATGAACACCGGGGAGCTGTTTTTT. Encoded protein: CASTLFFRLRDMNTGELFF.

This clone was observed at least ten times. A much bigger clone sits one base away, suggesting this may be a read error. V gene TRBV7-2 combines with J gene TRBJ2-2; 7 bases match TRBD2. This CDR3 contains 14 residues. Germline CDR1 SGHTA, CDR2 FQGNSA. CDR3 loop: CAGSLDSGTGELFF. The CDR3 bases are TGTGCCGGCAGCTTAGATAGCGGGACCGGGGAGCTGTTTTTT.